The present entry profiles one TCR beta chain with its context. Its target is unknown. The germline V gene has CDR1 SGHVS and CDR2 FQNEAQ. There are 16 residues in the CDR3. After removal of 5 bases from V and 1 base from J, the junction contained 9 bases not matched to a gene. It was ten milliliters of peripheral blood that were drawn from each donor. Researchers report isolating at least 6.5 million PBMCs per sample. These data belong to a study of blood T cells in healthy people across ages. For the study at large: Template-switching capture recovered about one barcoded beta molecule per two T cells.

Primed by a sample-barcoded 5' primer and a J-beta primer mix, a second PCR proceeded for about 6 to 12 cycles. MiXCR, applied by TCRdb to the 5' RACE reads, yields one record per CDR3 protein. The sample holds hundreds of thousands of distinct CDR3 sequences, about 30% seen once. General study points: Naive CD4+ cells and diversity were both higher in long-lived donors than in aged donors.

This receptor was obtained from a woman older than 75 in good health. Sequencing was done on a sample of blood. The V call is TRBV7-8, the J call TRBJ1-1, with TRBD1 matching over 8 bases. The DNA for the CDR3 is TGTGCCAGCAGCCTAGGGACAGGTTGGGGGAACACTGAAGCTTTCTTT. It codes for CASSLGTGWGNTEAFF.